This T cell receptor (beta chain) was recorded in a study of T cell changes during pregnancy in multiple sclerosis. The CDR3 contains 15 residues. V lost 1 base and J 3 bases, leaving 10 bases between the germline ends. Looked up from germline, CDR1 is SGHRS and CDR2 is YFSETQ. The method was immunoSEQ multiplex PCR; TCRdb's version includes in-frame clones alone and lacks a portion of them. The data hold tens of thousands of clones, with approximately 92% observed a single time. This chain joins TRBV5-1 and TRBJ1-4, with D tentatively TRBD1 (6 bases). The TCR sequence derives from a female donor with multiple sclerosis, enrolled in a pregnancy study. The sample in question was CD4+ T cells from peripheral blood mononuclear cells, obtained in the third trimester of pregnancy. This CDR3 is CASSLRTGPNEKLFF. CDR3 nucleotides: TGCGCCAGCAGCTTGCGTACAGGGCCTAATGAAAAACTGTTTTTT. Drawing the rest from reference TRBV5-1 and TRBJ1-4, the complete variable domain is KAGVTQTPRYLIKTRGQQVTLSCSPISGHRSVSWYQQTPGQGLQFLFEYFSETQRNKGNFPGRFSGRQFSNSRSEMNVSTLELGDSALYLCASSLRTGPNEKLFFGSGTQLSVL.